The 10 T cell receptor beta chains below come from one sample, sequenced in a study of cytomegalovirus exposure and HLA in healthy donors. Use of 60 Vbeta and 13 Jbeta primers characterized the PCR. Profiling relied on immunoSEQ multiplex PCR, and the TCRdb table lists in-frame clones only, not all of them. This sample carries about 110,000 clones, about three quarters of them seen once, and the ten largest clones take under 8%. Sequences were obtained from PBMCs. These receptor sequences come from a woman between 45 and 65 years old in good health and CMV-seropositive.

The V and J genes are TRBV7-3 and TRBJ2-3; TRBD2 might be the D (6 bases). Trimming removed 1 base from V and 2 bases from J, with 13 bases in between. The CDR3 length is 16 residues. CDR1 and CDR2 (germline): SGHTA, FQGTGA. DNA for the CDR3: TGTGCCAGCAGCTTAATTGCTAGCGCCAACACAGATACGCAGTATTTT. This translates into CASSLIASANTDTQYF.

The chain uses TRBV5-6 and TRBJ2-5; D is unresolved. The CDR3 spans 11 residues. CDR1 SGHDT and CDR2 YYEEEE come from the germline V gene. The V and J ends lost 3 bases and 4 bases respectively, with 4 bases between them. CDR3 loop: CASSSRETQYF. For the CDR3, the DNA is TGTGCCAGCAGCTCCCGAGAGACCCAGTACTTC. The full variable domain, with the rest looked up from reference TRBV5-6 and TRBJ2-5, is DAGVTQSPTHLIKTRGQQVTLRCSPKSGHDTVSWYQQALGQGPQFIFQYYEEEERQRGNFPDRFSGHQFPNYSSELNVNALLLGDSALYLCASSSRETQYFGPGTRLLVL.

V gene TRBV12-5 combines with J gene TRBJ1-1, with D hard to call. CDR1 is LGHNT, CDR2 FRNRAP, per germline. Trimming shortened V by 1 base and J by 3 bases, and 6 bases separated the two germline ends. CDR3 length: 13 residues. As DNA, the CDR3 is TGTGCTAGTGGTTTGGACGGAGACACTGAAGCTTTCTTT. The encoded protein is CASGLDGDTEAFF.

By share, this clone counts as medium-sized. The chain carries TRBV7-2 and TRBJ1-2; D unresolved. This CDR3 is 13 amino acids long. Germline V CDR1 and CDR2: SGHTA, FQGNSA. V gave up 3 bases and J gave up 2 bases, with 7 bases separating them. The CDR3 DNA follows: TGTGCCAGCAGCTTCCGGGAGAACTATGGCTACACCTTC. Encoded protein: CASSFRENYGYTF.

This chain connects TRBV7-8 to TRBJ1-2; 8 positions match TRBD1. Germline V gene sequence: CDR1 SGHVS, CDR2 FQNEAQ. J was trimmed by 10 bases and V by 1 base; bases with no gene match: 20. The CDR3 length is 18 residues. The CDR3 DNA reads as TGTGCCAGCAGCTTAGTTGCAGGGGGCTCTACTCACCCAATCCCCTACACCTTC. This sequence encodes CASSLVAGGSTHPIPYTF.

The V gene is TRBV6-5, the J gene TRBJ1-6; 7 bases align to TRBD1. Germline assignment: CDR1 MNHEY and CDR2 SVGAGI. The junction had 8 bases not matched to a gene; V was cut back by 6 bases and J by 15 bases. This CDR3 is built from 12 residues. The CDR3 protein is CASRSQGFHLHF. CDR3 coding DNA: TGTGCCAGCAGATCACAGGGGTTCCACCTCCACTTT.

The gene calls are TRBV5-4 and TRBJ1-1; perhaps TRBD1 as D (6 bases). CDR1 and CDR2 (germline): SGHNT, YYREEE (reference sequence). Trimming shortened V by 5 bases and J by 5 bases, and 13 bases separated the two germline ends. The CDR3 has 13 residues. In DNA form, the CDR3 reads TGTGCCAGCAGAATACAGGGAGGGACTGAAGCTTTCTTT. Encoded protein: CASRIQGGTEAFF.

CDR3 sequence (DNA): TGTGCCAGCAGTAAGGACAGGGGAGGGAATCAGCCCCAGCATTTT. This codes for CASSKDRGGNQPQHF. The rearrangement links TRBV28 to TRBJ1-5, with 9 nucleotides matching TRBD1. The CDR3 is made up of 15 amino acids. Germline lookup yields CDR1 MDHEN and CDR2 SYDVKM. V lost 5 bases to trimming and J lost 4 bases; unmatched junction nucleotides: 6.

This clone was seen a few times. The same CDR3 is also encoded by other DNA sequences in this sample. V gene TRBV6-5 combines with J gene TRBJ1-1; D unclear. The V end lost 0 bases, the J end lost 1 base, and 3 bases lay between the germline ends. There are 13 residues in the CDR3. Germline values: CDR1 MNHEY, CDR2 SVGAGI. The CDR3 DNA reads TGTGCCAGCAGTTACTCGAGGAACACTGAAGCTTTCTTT. It codes for CASSYSRNTEAFF.

This clone was detected only once. The genes are TRBV4-2 and TRBJ2-1; 8 nucleotides match TRBD2. Trimming took 4 bases from V and 10 from J; bases not matched to a gene: 12. Germline loops: CDR1 LGHNA, CDR2 YNFKEQ. This CDR3 region has 15 residues. The CDR3 DNA sequence: TGTGCCAGCAGCCTCAAGATAGGTAGCGGGAAAGAGCAGTTCTTC. Its translation is CASSLKIGSGKEQFF.